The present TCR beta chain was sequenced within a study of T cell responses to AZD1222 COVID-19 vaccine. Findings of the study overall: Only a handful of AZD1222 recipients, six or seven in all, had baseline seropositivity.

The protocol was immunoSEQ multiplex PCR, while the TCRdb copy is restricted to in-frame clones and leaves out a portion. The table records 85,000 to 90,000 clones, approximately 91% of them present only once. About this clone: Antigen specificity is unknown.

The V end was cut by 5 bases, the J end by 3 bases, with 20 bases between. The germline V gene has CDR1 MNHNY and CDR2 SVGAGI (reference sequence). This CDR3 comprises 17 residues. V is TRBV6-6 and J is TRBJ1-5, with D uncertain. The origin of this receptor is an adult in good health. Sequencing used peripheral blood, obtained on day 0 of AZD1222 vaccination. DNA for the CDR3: TGTGCCAGCAGTCCCCGGATTGGGGTCAACCTCAATCAGCCCCAGCATTTT. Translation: CASSPRIGVNLNQPQHF.